This T cell receptor beta chain was recorded in a study of T cell responses to AZD1222 COVID-19 vaccine. Study-wide findings and caveats: There were repertoire samples only from the period after the peak T cell response.

Points on this clone: What it recognizes is unknown.

Per germline, CDR1 KGHSH and CDR2 LQKENI. The ends were cut back, 2 bases at V and 4 bases at J, with 11 bases in the middle. The CDR3 has 14 amino acids. Profiled with immunoSEQ multiplex PCR; TCRdb holds only in-frame clones, not every one. The table has roughly 150,000 clones, roughly 90% seen once; the top ten hold around 1.3%. This TCR came from an adult in good health. Sequencing was performed on peripheral blood, taken on day 0 of AZD1222 vaccination. The chain couples TRBV18 to TRBJ1-2; D is possibly TRBD1 (5 bases). CDR3 coding DNA: TGTGCCAGCTCACCAGCGGGGCCTCGCTATGGCTACACCTTC. Translated: CASSPAGPRYGYTF.